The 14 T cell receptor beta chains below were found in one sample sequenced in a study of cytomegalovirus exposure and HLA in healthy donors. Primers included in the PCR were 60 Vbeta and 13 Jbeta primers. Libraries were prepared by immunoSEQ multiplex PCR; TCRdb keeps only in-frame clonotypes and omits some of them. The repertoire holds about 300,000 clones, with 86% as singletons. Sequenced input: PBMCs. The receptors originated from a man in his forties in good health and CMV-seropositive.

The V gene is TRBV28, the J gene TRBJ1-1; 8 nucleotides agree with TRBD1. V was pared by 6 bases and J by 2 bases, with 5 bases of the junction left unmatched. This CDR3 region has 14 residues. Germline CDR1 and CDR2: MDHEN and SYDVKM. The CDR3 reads CASRTDRGNTEAFF. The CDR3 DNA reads TGTGCCAGCAGGACCGACAGGGGTAACACTGAAGCTTTCTTT.

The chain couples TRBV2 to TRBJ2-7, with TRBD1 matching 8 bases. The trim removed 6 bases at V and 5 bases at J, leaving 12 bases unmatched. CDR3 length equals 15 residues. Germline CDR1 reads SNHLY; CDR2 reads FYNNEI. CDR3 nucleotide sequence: TGTGCCAGCAGCGGAGCGACAGGGGAATCCCACGAGCAGTACTTC. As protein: CASSGATGESHEQYF.

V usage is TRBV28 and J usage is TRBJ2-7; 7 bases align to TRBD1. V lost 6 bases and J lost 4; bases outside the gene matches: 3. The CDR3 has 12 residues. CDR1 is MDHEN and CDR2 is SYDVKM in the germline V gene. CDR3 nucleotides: TGTGCCAGCAGGGGGACAGCTTACGAGCAGTACTTC. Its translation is CASRGTAYEQYF.

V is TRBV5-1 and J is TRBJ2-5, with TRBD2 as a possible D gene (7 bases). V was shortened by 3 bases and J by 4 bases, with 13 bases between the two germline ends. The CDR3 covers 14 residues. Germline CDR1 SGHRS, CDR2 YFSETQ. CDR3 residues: CASSWGGGPETQYF. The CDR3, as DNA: TGCGCCAGCAGCTGGGGAGGGGGTCCAGAGACCCAGTACTTC.

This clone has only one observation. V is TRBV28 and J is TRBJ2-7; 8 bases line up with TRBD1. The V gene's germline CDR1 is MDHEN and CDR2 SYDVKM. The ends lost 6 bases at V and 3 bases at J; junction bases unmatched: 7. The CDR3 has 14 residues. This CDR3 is CASRPGQEFYEQYF. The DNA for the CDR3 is TGTGCCAGCAGGCCGGGACAGGAGTTCTACGAGCAGTACTTC.

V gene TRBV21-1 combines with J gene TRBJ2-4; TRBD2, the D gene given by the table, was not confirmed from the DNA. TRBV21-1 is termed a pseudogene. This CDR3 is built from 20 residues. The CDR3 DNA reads TGTGCCAGCAGCAAAGAGGGCCCAGCGGGAGGGCCGAGGGCCAAAAACATTCAGTACTTC. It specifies CASSKEGPAGGPRAKNIQYF.

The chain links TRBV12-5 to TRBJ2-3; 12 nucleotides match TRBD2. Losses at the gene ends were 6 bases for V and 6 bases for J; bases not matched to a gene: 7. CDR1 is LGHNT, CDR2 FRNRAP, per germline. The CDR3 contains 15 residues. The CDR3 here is CASGPSGRGPDTQYF. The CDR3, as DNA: TGTGCTAGTGGCCCTAGCGGGAGGGGCCCTGATACGCAGTATTTT.

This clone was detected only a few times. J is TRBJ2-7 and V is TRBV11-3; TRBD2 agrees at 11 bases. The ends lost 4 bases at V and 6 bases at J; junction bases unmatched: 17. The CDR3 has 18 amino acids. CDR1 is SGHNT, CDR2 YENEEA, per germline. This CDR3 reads CASSSPRVAGGPSSEQYF. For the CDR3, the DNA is TGTGCCAGCAGCTCCCCCAGGGTAGCGGGAGGGCCTAGTTCCGAGCAGTACTTC.

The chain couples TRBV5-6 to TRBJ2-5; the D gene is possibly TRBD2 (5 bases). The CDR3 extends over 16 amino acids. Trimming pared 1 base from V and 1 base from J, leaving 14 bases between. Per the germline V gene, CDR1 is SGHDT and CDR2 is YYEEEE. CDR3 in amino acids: CASSLLPLSAQETQYF. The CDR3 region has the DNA TGTGCCAGCAGCTTGTTACCCCTTAGCGCCCAAGAGACCCAGTACTTC. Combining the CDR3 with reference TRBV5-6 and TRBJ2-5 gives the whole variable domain DAGVTQSPTHLIKTRGQQVTLRCSPKSGHDTVSWYQQALGQGPQFIFQYYEEEERQRGNFPDRFSGHQFPNYSSELNVNALLLGDSALYLCASSLLPLSAQETQYFGPGTRLLVL.

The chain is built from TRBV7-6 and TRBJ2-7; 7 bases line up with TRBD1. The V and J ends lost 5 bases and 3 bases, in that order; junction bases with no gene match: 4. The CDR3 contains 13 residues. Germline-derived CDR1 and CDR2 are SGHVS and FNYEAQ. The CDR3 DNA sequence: TGTGCCAGCAGCCCCGGGACAGTCTACGAGCAGTACTTC. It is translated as CASSPGTVYEQYF.

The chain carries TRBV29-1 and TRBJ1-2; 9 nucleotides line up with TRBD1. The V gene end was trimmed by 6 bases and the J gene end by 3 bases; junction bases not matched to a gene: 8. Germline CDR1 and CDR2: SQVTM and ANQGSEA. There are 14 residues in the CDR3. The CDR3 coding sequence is TGCAGCGTGACGGGACAGGGAGGGGACTATGGCTACACCTTC. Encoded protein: CSVTGQGGDYGYTF.

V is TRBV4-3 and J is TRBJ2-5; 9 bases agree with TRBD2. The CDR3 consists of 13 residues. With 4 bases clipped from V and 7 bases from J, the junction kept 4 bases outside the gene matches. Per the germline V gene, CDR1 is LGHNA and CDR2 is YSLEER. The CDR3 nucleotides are TGCGCCAGCAGCCCGGCGGGAGGGGGGACCCAGTACTTC. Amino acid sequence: CASSPAGGGTQYF.

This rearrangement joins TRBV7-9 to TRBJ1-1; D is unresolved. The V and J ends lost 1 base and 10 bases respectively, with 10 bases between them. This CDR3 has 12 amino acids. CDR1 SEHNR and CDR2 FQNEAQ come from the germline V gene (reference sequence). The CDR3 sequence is CASSLGEVAAFF. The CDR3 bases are TGTGCCAGCAGCTTAGGGGAGGTAGCAGCTTTCTTT.

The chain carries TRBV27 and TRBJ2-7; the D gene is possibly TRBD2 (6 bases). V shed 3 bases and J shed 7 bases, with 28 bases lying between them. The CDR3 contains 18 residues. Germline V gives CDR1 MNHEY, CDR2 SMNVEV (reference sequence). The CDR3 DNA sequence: TGTGCCAGCAGTTTGTCCCCCCTCGGTACAGGCTCAGGGAGGGAGCAGTACTTC. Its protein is CASSLSPLGTGSGREQYF.